This is a list of T cell receptor beta chains from one sample in a study of cytomegalovirus exposure and HLA in healthy donors. Data came from immunoSEQ multiplex PCR; TCRdb stores just in-frame clones and leaves some out. Here the sample spans 180,000 or so clones, around four fifths being singletons. Sequenced material: PBMCs. Source of these receptors: a woman in her 30s in good health and CMV-seronegative. Each CDR3 is given without its conserved first and last residue.

TRBJ2-7 | TRBV4-1 | ASSQSDEQY
TRBJ1-4 | TRBV18 | ASSPRSFGGPGEKLF
TRBJ2-5 | TRBV10-3 | AITVGSDRVKFSWETQY
TRBJ2-1 | TRBV2 | ASSEAGLGYNEQF
TRBJ2-3 | TRBV2 | ASSLAGGPDTQY
TRBJ2-7 | TRBV7-2 | ASTPSGGVSYEQY
TRBJ2-7 | TRBV5-6 | ASSLAGGPDAYEQY
TRBJ1-2 | TRBV14 | ASSQGTVSYGYT
TRBJ2-7 | TRBV18 | ASSLITGRDEQY
TRBJ1-2 | TRBV5-1 | ASSPMGQAYGYT
TRBJ2-7 | TRBV7-2 | ASSPEQVVYEQY
TRBJ1-2 | TRBV30 | AWSQGTEIT
TRBJ2-1 | TRBV5-1 | ASSLGHDEQF
TRBJ2-7 | TRBV7-8 | ASSPPGQAHASYEQY